One sample yielded the 9 T cell receptor beta chains listed below, sequenced in a study of cytomegalovirus exposure and HLA in healthy donors. With 60 Vbeta and 13 Jbeta primers, the PCR was carried out. Profiled with immunoSEQ multiplex PCR; TCRdb holds only in-frame clones, not every one. The data show roughly 130,000 clones, about 80% seen once. Sequencing was performed on PBMCs. The receptors were gathered from a man aged 25 to 45 in good health and CMV-seronegative.

The chain has TRBV4-1 and TRBJ2-7, with 8 nucleotides matching TRBD1. Looked up from germline, CDR1 is MGHRA and CDR2 is YSYEKL. This CDR3 comprises 15 residues. The trim removed 1 base at V and 2 bases at J, leaving 4 bases unmatched. The CDR3 loop reads CASSQGDRTTYEQYF. The CDR3 region has the DNA TGCGCCAGCAGCCAAGGGGACAGGACCACCTACGAGCAGTACTTC.

The V call is TRBV27, the J call TRBJ1-6, with a possible D match to TRBD1 (6 bases). Germline loops: CDR1 MNHEY, CDR2 SMNVEV (reference sequence). Trimming cost V 5 bases and J 4 bases, with 15 bases left between them. The CDR3 spans 16 residues. DNA for the CDR3: TGTGCCAGCAGTCCCAACAGGGAACGGTATAATTCACCCCTCCACTTT. As protein: CASSPNRERYNSPLHF.

As to this clone: One end of the junction varies from germline; a read error may be responsible. Additional DNA sequences in this sample encode the identical CDR3. The chain links TRBV7-9 to TRBJ2-7; 7 bases map to TRBD2. This CDR3 contains 15 residues. Germline CDR1 SEHNR, CDR2 FQNEAQ (reference sequence). CDR3 region: CASSLGGRGAYEQYF. The CDR3 nucleotides read TGTGCCAGCAGTTTAGGCGGGAGAGGGGCCTACGAGCAGTACTTC.

This clone showed up just once. The chain recombines TRBV5-4 with TRBJ2-3; 13 bases fit TRBD2. The CDR3 length is 17 residues. V was clipped by 1 base and J by 4 bases; unmatched bases: 6. Germline V gene sequence: CDR1 SGHNT, CDR2 YYREEE (reference sequence). This CDR3 reads CASSLQLAGGWSDTQYF. In nucleotides, the CDR3 is TGTGCCAGCAGCTTGCAACTAGCGGGAGGGTGGTCAGATACGCAGTATTTT.

The V and J genes are TRBV4-3 and TRBJ2-7, with D uncertain. The CDR3 is made up of 13 amino acids. Germline CDR1 reads LGHNA; CDR2 reads YSLEER. The germline V and J ends were trimmed by 3 bases and 3 bases, with 9 bases remaining between them. CDR3 nucleotides: TGCGCCAGCAGCCAGGCCCCTGACTACGAGCAGTACTTC. Protein: CASSQAPDYEQYF.

The chain has TRBV7-6 and TRBJ2-7; tentatively, D is TRBD1 (8 bases). The V gene lost 8 bases and the J gene lost 1 base, with 15 bases spanning the gap. CDR1 and CDR2 from the germline V gene are SGHVS and FNYEAQ. The CDR3 sequence is 14 residues long. This chain's CDR3 is CASGTTGGSYEQYF. The CDR3 bases are TGTGCCAGCGGGACTACAGGGGGATCCTACGAGCAGTACTTC.

A word on this clone: One end of the junction varies from germline; a read error may be responsible. As DNA, the CDR3 is TGTGCCTGGATAAGGGGGCAGCCTAGAACAGGTGAAGCTCTCTTT. Protein: CAWIRGQPRTGEALF. The V call is TRBV30, the J call TRBJ1-1, with 7 bases matching TRBD1. The CDR3 length is 15 residues. The germline V gene has CDR1 GTSNPN and CDR2 SVGIG (reference sequence).

This clone came up a few times. The chain is built from TRBV6-5 and TRBJ1-4, with a possible D match to TRBD1 (6 bases). CDR1 is MNHEY and CDR2 is SVGAGI in the germline V gene. Trimming removed 5 bases from V and 0 bases from J, with 10 bases in between. The CDR3 is 15 amino acids. CDR3: CASSIRQATNEKLFF. DNA of the CDR3: TGTGCCAGCAGTATAAGACAGGCAACTAATGAAAAACTGTTTTTT.

V is TRBV19 and J is TRBJ2-7; TRBD1 is a possible D gene (5 bases). The V gene's germline CDR1 is LNHDA and CDR2 SQIVND (reference sequence). Trimming removed 5 bases at V and 3 bases at J, with 11 bases between. The CDR3 is 13 amino acids. The CDR3 reads CASSPGHGYEQYF. The CDR3, as DNA: TGTGCCAGTAGTCCCGGACACGGCTACGAGCAGTACTTC. Based on the CDR3 plus reference TRBV19 and TRBJ2-7, the full variable domain is DGGITQSPKYLFRKEGQNVTLSCEQNLNHDAMYWYRQDPGQGLRLIYYSQIVNDFQKGDIAEGYSVSREKKESFPLTVTSAQKNPTAFYLCASSPGHGYEQYFGPGTRLTVT.